This T cell receptor beta chain is from a study of yellow fever vaccine responses in identical twins. General observations from the study: In identical twins, vaccine T cell responses appeared partly shared and partly individual.

On this clonotype itself: Its antigen is currently unknown.

TCRdb redid the calling of the RT-PCR reads with MiXCR, one entry per CDR3 protein. Of roughly 17,000 distinct CDR3 sequences in the sample, approximately 63% were seen once. The germline CDR1 and CDR2 sequences are SGHDT and YYEEEE. The CDR3 contains 11 residues. The V gene lost 2 bases and the J gene lost 11 bases, with 8 bases spanning the gap. The source is a woman aged 18-30 years who received the yellow fever vaccine. The J gene is TRBJ2-1, the V gene TRBV5-6, with a possible D match to TRBD1 (6 bases). This sample comprised T cells from blood (PBMCs), unsorted or a sorted subset (not recorded which), obtained before or after yellow fever vaccination (not recorded which). The CDR3 bases are TGTGCCAGCAGCTTAACAGGGCAGCAGTTCTTC. Translated, it gives CASSLTGQQFF.